The 26 T cell receptor beta chains given below trace back to one sample, sequenced in a study of OX40 agonist ivuxolimab in advanced cancers. TCRdb's copy holds only in-frame clones and misses some; the assay was immunoSEQ multiplex PCR. The repertoire holds roughly 92,000 clones, with about 90% as singletons. Sequencing was performed on CD4+ or CD8+ T cells sorted from blood, taken in a trial of the OX40 agonist ivuxolimab. Receptors were obtained from an adult with an advanced solid tumor such as melanoma, head and neck, liver or kidney cancer.

The chain is built from TRBV29-1 and TRBJ2-7, with 7 bases lining up with TRBD1. Germline CDR1 is SQVTM and CDR2 is ANQGSEA. V lost 7 bases to trimming and J lost 0 bases; unmatched junction nucleotides: 3. This CDR3 has 12 residues. CDR3 sequence (DNA): TGCAGCGCCCGGGACAGCTCCTACGAGCAGTACTTC. It encodes CSARDSSYEQYF.

This clone has just a few counts. The V gene is TRBV4-1, the J gene TRBJ2-5, with TRBD1 matching 10 bases. This CDR3 region has 15 residues. V lost 4 bases, J lost 5 bases, and 7 bases stayed unmatched. CDR1 and CDR2 from the germline V gene are MGHRA and YSYEKL. CDR3 in DNA: TGCGCCAGCAGCCCCGGGGACAGGGGCTTCGAGACCCAGTACTTC. Its translation is CASSPGDRGFETQYF.

This clone appeared a single time. The chain has TRBV19 and TRBJ2-2, with unresolved D. The CDR3 totals 14 residues. V was shortened by 5 bases and J by 1 base, with 8 bases between the two germline ends. The germline gives CDR1 LNHDA, CDR2 SQIVND (reference sequence). CDR3 nucleotides: TGTGCCAGTAGTCCGCTGGGGAACACCGGGGAGCTGTTTTTT. Amino acids: CASSPLGNTGELFF.

The rearrangement links TRBV5-1 to TRBJ2-1; TRBD2 aligns across 10 bases. The germline V gene has CDR1 SGHRS and CDR2 YFSETQ. This CDR3 is built from 15 residues. V lost 3 bases, J lost 5 bases, and 5 bases stayed unmatched. The CDR3 loop reads CASSSGTSAHNEQFF. The CDR3 DNA is TGCGCCAGCAGCTCCGGGACTAGCGCACACAATGAGCAGTTCTTC.

The genes are TRBV5-4 and TRBJ2-2; D might be TRBD2 (5 bases). The CDR3 runs 15 residues. The V end lost 3 bases, the J end lost 6 bases, and 15 bases lay between the germline ends. The germline gives CDR1 SGHNT, CDR2 YYREEE (reference sequence). The CDR3 DNA sequence: TGTGCCAGCAGCTCGTCCGGGGAAGGGCCCGGGGAGCTGTTTTTT. Residues: CASSSSGEGPGELFF.

CDR3 in DNA: TGTGCCAGCAGTGCCTCCCGACTAGCGGTGAGCACAGATACGCAGTATTTT. Amino acid sequence: CASSASRLAVSTDTQYF. The chain is built from TRBV6-1 and TRBJ2-3, with 9 nucleotides matching TRBD2. V shed 4 bases, J shed 0 bases, and the junction held 8 bases outside the gene matches. This CDR3 is 17 amino acids long. The germline gives CDR1 MNHNS, CDR2 SASEGT.

V is TRBV7-9 and J is TRBJ1-2; D is possibly TRBD1 (5 bases). The CDR3 runs to 15 residues. V was shortened by 4 bases and J by 4 bases, with 16 bases between the two germline ends. Germline CDR1 is SEHNR and CDR2 is FQNEAQ (reference sequence). The CDR3 DNA reads TGTGCCAGCAGCTCATATACCTCGGGGGGCTATGGCTACACCTTC. Its translation: CASSSYTSGGYGYTF.

This rearrangement joins TRBV28 to TRBJ2-7, with D tentatively TRBD2 (6 bases). The CDR3 is made up of 13 amino acids. Trimming cost V 6 bases and J 4 bases, with 13 bases left between them. Germline V gives CDR1 MDHEN, CDR2 SYDVKM. The CDR3 loop reads CASRGGASYEQYF. CDR3 nucleotide sequence: TGTGCCAGCAGGGGCGGGGCCTCGTACGAGCAGTACTTC. Supplemented by reference TRBV28 and TRBJ2-7, the full variable domain reads DVKVTQSSRYLVKRTGEKVFLECVQDMDHENMFWYRQDPGLGLRLIYFSYDVKMKEKGDIPEGYSVSREKKERFSLILESASTNQTSMYLCASRGGASYEQYFGPGTRLTVT.

The rearrangement joins TRBV6-1 to TRBJ2-7, with 9 positions matching TRBD1. The CDR3 length is 15 residues. The germline V gene encodes CDR1 MNHNS and CDR2 SASEGT. The junction had 8 bases not matched to a gene; V was cut back by 5 bases and J by 3 bases. CDR3 nucleotide sequence: TGTGCCAGCAGTTGGGACAGGGTAAACAGCTACGAGCAGTACTTC. This translates into CASSWDRVNSYEQYF.

This chain connects TRBV15 to TRBJ2-3, with 8 bases aligning to TRBD1. The CDR3 covers 15 residues. Losses at the gene ends were 5 bases for V and 3 bases for J; bases not matched to a gene: 7. Germline V CDR1 and CDR2: LNHNV, YYDKDF (reference sequence). CDR3 nucleotides: TGTGCCACCAGCTTAGAGACAGGGGAGACAGATACGCAGTATTTT. It codes for CATSLETGETDTQYF.

This chain links TRBV19 with TRBJ2-2; 8 positions match TRBD2. The CDR3 contains 15 residues. The ends lost 5 bases at V and 4 bases at J; junction bases unmatched: 6. Germline V gene lookup returns CDR1 LNHDA and CDR2 SQIVND (reference sequence). CDR3 sequence: CASSRTSGVTGELFF. The CDR3 DNA reads TGTGCCAGTAGTCGAACTAGCGGAGTCACCGGGGAGCTGTTTTTT.

This sequence joins TRBV25-1 and TRBJ1-3; D not resolved. This CDR3 has 12 amino acids. CDR1 is MGHDK and CDR2 is SYGVNS in the germline V gene. Trimming pared 2 bases from V and 4 bases from J, leaving 3 bases between. In DNA form, the CDR3 reads TGTGCCAGCAGTGAACCCGGAAACACCATATATTTT. This translates into CASSEPGNTIYF.

CDR3 sequence (DNA): TGTGCCAGCAGTTACGGGACTAGCGTCTCGACCGGGGAGCTGTTTTTT. Residues: CASSYGTSVSTGELFF. V is TRBV6-5 and J is TRBJ2-2; TRBD2 agrees at 10 bases. This CDR3 has 16 amino acids. V was pared by 2 bases and J by 5 bases, with 5 bases of the junction left unmatched. Germline V CDR1 and CDR2: MNHEY, SVGAGI.

The chain recombines TRBV9 with TRBJ2-3, with 9 nucleotides matching TRBD2. V gave up 5 bases and J gave up 4 bases; unmatched junction bases: 11. CDR3 size: 16 residues. The germline V gene has CDR1 SGDLS and CDR2 YYNGEE. CDR3 DNA sequence: TGTGCCAGCAGACCCGCCGGTAGCGGGAGCGCAGATACGCAGTATTTT. Its protein product is CASRPAGSGSADTQYF. The variable domain in full, completed from reference TRBV9 and TRBJ2-3, reads DSGVTQTPKHLITATGQRVTLRCSPRSGDLSVYWYQQSLDQGLQFLIQYYNGEERAKGNILERFSAQQFPDLHSELNLSSLELGDSALYFCASRPAGSGSADTQYFGPGTRLTVL.

The CDR3: CASSLASRNYGYTF. The CDR3 DNA follows: TGTGCCAGCAGCTTAGCGAGTCGGAACTATGGCTACACCTTC. This sequence joins TRBV7-2 and TRBJ1-2; D uncertain. The CDR3 consists of 14 residues. V lost 0 bases to trimming and J lost 2 bases, with 7 bases between them. Germline CDR1 reads SGHTA; CDR2 reads FQGNSA.

This clone appeared a single time. Germline is not matched at one junction end, which may reflect a read error. The V and J genes are TRBV7-7 and TRBJ2-5, with 8 bases fitting TRBD2. The CDR3 totals 15 residues. Germline V gives CDR1 SSHAT, CDR2 FNYEAQ (reference sequence). In DNA, the CDR3 is TGTGCTAGCAGATTGAGCGGGAGTGGGGCAGAGACCCAGTACTTC. Amino acid sequence: CASRLSGSGAETQYF.

The chain employs TRBV28 and TRBJ2-7; tentative D call: TRBD2 (6 bases). The CDR3 totals 12 residues. Germline CDR1 MDHEN, CDR2 SYDVKM. The V gene lost 10 bases and the J gene lost 3 bases, with 13 bases spanning the gap. The CDR3 region is CATEGGSYEQYF. The CDR3 coding sequence is TGTGCCACAGAGGGAGGCAGCTACGAGCAGTACTTC.

The V gene is TRBV9, the J gene TRBJ2-7, with 10 bases matching TRBD1. Per the germline V gene, CDR1 is SGDLS and CDR2 is YYNGEE. The CDR3 consists of 15 residues. With 4 bases clipped from V and 2 bases from J, the junction kept 6 bases outside the gene matches. Here the CDR3 DNA reads TGTGCCAGCAGCCCGACCGGGACAGGGGCCTACGAGCAGTACTTC. Its protein product is CASSPTGTGAYEQYF.

This chain links TRBV7-2 with TRBJ2-7, with D possibly called TRBD1 or TRBD2 (5 bases each). Deletions cut 1 base from V and 3 bases from J, with 10 bases between. The germline CDR1 and CDR2 sequences are SGHTA and FQGNSA. The CDR3 consists of 14 residues. CDR3 bases: TGTGCCAGCAGCTTAGATTTGGGGGTCTACGAGCAGTACTTC. This codes for CASSLDLGVYEQYF.

V gene TRBV9 combines with J gene TRBJ1-5; a weak D match, TRBD1 (5 bases). CDR1 and CDR2 (germline): SGDLS, YYNGEE. This CDR3 spans 13 amino acids. Between the trimmed V and J ends, which lost 3 bases and 7 bases, there was a span of 11 bases. CDR3 sequence (DNA): TGTGCCAGCAGCGCCGGGACGGAACAGCCCCAGCATTTT. It translates to CASSAGTEQPQHF.

The chain is built from TRBV20-1 and TRBJ1-2, with a possible D match to TRBD1 (6 bases). This CDR3 has 11 amino acids. Germline values: CDR1 DFQATT, CDR2 SNEGSKA (reference sequence). Trimming stripped 6 bases from V and 8 bases from J, with 13 bases between. The CDR3 reads CSANRDVGYTF. CDR3 nucleotides: TGCAGTGCGAACAGGGACGTCGGCTACACCTTC.

The chain employs TRBV5-8 and TRBJ2-5, with D possibly TRBD2 on 5 matching bases. Between the trimmed V and J ends, which lost 7 bases and 5 bases, there was a span of 9 bases. Germline CDR1 is SGHTS and CDR2 is YDEGEE. The CDR3 covers 11 residues. In nucleotides, the CDR3 is TGTGCCAGCCCCAGGAGGGAGACCCAGTACTTC. As protein: CASPRRETQYF.

This sequence joins TRBV6-6 and TRBJ1-5; no firm D call. Germline loops: CDR1 MNHNY, CDR2 SVGAGI (reference sequence). The length of the CDR3 is 13 residues. V lost 2 bases to trimming and J lost 3 bases, with 5 bases between them. In nucleotides, the CDR3 is TGTGCCAGCAGTTACGGTGACAATCAGCCCCAGCATTTT. Its protein is CASSYGDNQPQHF.

This clone was recorded once. The V call is TRBV11-2, the J call TRBJ2-3; D is unclear. V was cut by 2 bases and J by 1 base, with 7 bases left in between. CDR3 length: 14 amino acids. Looked up from germline, CDR1 is SGHAT and CDR2 is FQNNGV. The CDR3 sequence is CASSLPDGTDTQYF. Here the CDR3 DNA reads TGTGCCAGCAGCTTACCCGACGGCACAGATACGCAGTATTTT.

The chain carries TRBV12-5 and TRBJ1-1, with D hard to call. The V gene lost 1 base and the J gene lost 5 bases, with 11 bases spanning the gap. Germline loops: CDR1 LGHNT, CDR2 FRNRAP. The CDR3 runs 14 residues. This CDR3 is CASGLGGLGTEAFF. In nucleotides, the CDR3 is TGTGCTAGTGGTTTGGGTGGGTTGGGTACTGAAGCTTTCTTT.

The genes are TRBV5-4 and TRBJ1-4; 7 bases fit TRBD1. V was pared by 0 bases and J by 8 bases, with 10 bases of the junction left unmatched. CDR3 length: 16 amino acids. Germline loops: CDR1 SGHNT, CDR2 YYREEE (reference sequence). The CDR3: CASSLVGEGAREKLFF. In nucleotides, the CDR3 is TGTGCCAGCAGCTTGGTCGGGGAGGGGGCTCGGGAAAAACTGTTTTTT.